This T cell receptor beta chain was documented in a study of cytomegalovirus exposure and HLA in healthy donors. Germline assignment: CDR1 SNHLY and CDR2 FYNNEI. This CDR3 region has 15 residues. V gave up 10 bases and J gave up 6 bases, with 24 bases separating them. Study conclusions and caveats: Sequencing likely generated an artifact that appeared as a cluster of highly shared sequence variants. It was reported that the classifier diagnosed cytomegalovirus status with high specificity and sensitivity in both the original and validation cohorts. About 87% or about 30% of the time was how often most TCR beta V segments were productive, according to an earlier analysis.

This PCR relied on a set of 60 Vbeta primers and 13 Jbeta primers. Generated by immunoSEQ multiplex PCR, the TCRdb table keeps only in-frame clones and is missing some. The sample includes under 150,000 clones, roughly 70% of them seen just once. Regarding this clone: Its antigen remains unidentified.

Each donor was healthy, and each was a bone marrow donor. The chain employs TRBV2 and TRBJ1-1, with TRBD1 as a possible D gene (5 bases). This sequence was found in a man in his 60s in good health and CMV-seronegative. The sequenced sample consisted of PBMCs. The CDR3 bases are TGTGCCACCTCCCTTCAAGGCGTCGGGGGGGCTGAAGCTTTCTTT. Encoded protein: CATSLQGVGGAEAFF.